These T cell receptor beta chains were read from a single sample in a study of CD8+ T cells in alopecia areata. Clones were read by immunoSEQ multiplex PCR, and TCRdb kept only the in-frame ones, dropping some. This sample has 150,000 to 200,000 clones, with 58% found just once. The sequencing here drew on CD4+ T cells sorted from blood, taken between weeks 55 and 65, from a patient treated with tofacitinib. These TCRs come from a human donor with alopecia areata. Each CDR3 is given with its conserved first and last residue. A D gene is named only where the DNA matches it firmly. Not every row has a clone size; where given, it reads once, few, many or a size class.

d_call: NA; clone_size: few; v_call: TRBV29-1; j_call: TRBJ1-2; cdr3_aa: CSGGPADGYTF; cdr3_nt: TGCAGCGGGGGCCCGGCGGATGGCTACACCTTC
d_call: NA; clone_size: once; v_call: TRBV5-6; j_call: TRBJ2-1; cdr3_aa: CASSLSAGRSNFF; cdr3_nt: TGTGCCAGCAGCTTGTCGGCGGGGAGGAGCAACTTCTTC
d_call: NA; clone_size: NA; v_call: TRBV27; j_call: TRBJ1-1; cdr3_aa: CASSPFDRNTEAFF; cdr3_nt: TGTGCCAGCAGTCCTTTCGACAGGAACACTGAAGCTTTCTTT
d_call: TRBD2; clone_size: NA; v_call: TRBV6-4; j_call: TRBJ2-7; cdr3_aa: CASSALAGGSYEQYF; cdr3_nt: TGTGCCAGCAGCGCACTAGCGGGGGGGTCCTACGAGCAGTACTTC
d_call: NA; clone_size: NA; v_call: TRBV29-1; j_call: TRBJ2-7; cdr3_aa: CSVGYSYEQYF; cdr3_nt: TGCAGCGTTGGCTACTCCTACGAGCAGTACTTC
d_call: TRBD2; clone_size: NA; v_call: TRBV29-1; j_call: TRBJ2-5; cdr3_aa: CSTERGVETQYF; cdr3_nt: TGCAGCACCGAACGGGGGGTGGAGACCCAGTACTTC
d_call: TRBD1; clone_size: NA; v_call: TRBV30; j_call: TRBJ1-2; cdr3_aa: CASGQTANYGYTF; cdr3_nt: TGTGCCTCGGGACAGACAGCTAACTATGGCTACACCTTC
d_call: TRBD1; clone_size: NA; v_call: TRBV28; j_call: TRBJ1-2; cdr3_aa: CALGTGVNYGYTF; cdr3_nt: TGTGCCCTTGGGACAGGGGTGAACTATGGCTACACCTTC
d_call: NA; clone_size: NA; v_call: TRBV18; j_call: TRBJ2-3; cdr3_aa: CASSPSPTGFADTQYF; cdr3_nt: TGTGCCAGCTCACCCAGCCCCACAGGGTTCGCAGATACGCAGTATTTT
d_call: TRBD1; clone_size: few; v_call: TRBV29-1; j_call: TRBJ1-2; cdr3_aa: CSVLASTGDYGYTF; cdr3_nt: TGCAGCGTTCTGGCGTCCACAGGGGACTATGGCTACACCTTC
d_call: NA; clone_size: NA; v_call: TRBV30; j_call: TRBJ1-5; cdr3_aa: CAWSPGQGNDQPQHF; cdr3_nt: TGTGCCTGGTCCCCGGGGCAGGGGAACGATCAGCCCCAGCATTTT
d_call: NA; clone_size: NA; v_call: TRBV7-2; j_call: TRBJ2-5; cdr3_aa: CASSNTTGRETQYF; cdr3_nt: TGTGCCAGCAGCAACACGACAGGGAGGGAGACCCAGTACTTC
d_call: TRBD1; clone_size: NA; v_call: TRBV10-3; j_call: TRBJ1-6; cdr3_aa: CAISSDRDNSPLHF; cdr3_nt: TGTGCCATCAGTTCGGACAGGGATAATTCACCCCTCCACTTT
d_call: NA; clone_size: NA; v_call: TRBV7-8; j_call: TRBJ1-5; cdr3_aa: CASSSGQAQPQHF; cdr3_nt: TGTGCCAGCAGCTCCGGGCAGGCTCAGCCCCAGCATTTT
d_call: NA; clone_size: NA; v_call: TRBV29-1; j_call: TRBJ1-2; cdr3_aa: CSVENSGGPYGYTF; cdr3_nt: TGCAGCGTTGAAAACTCGGGGGGCCCCTATGGCTACACCTTC
d_call: NA; clone_size: NA; v_call: TRBV5-1; j_call: TRBJ2-1; cdr3_aa: CASSLEGRYYNEQFF; cdr3_nt: TGCGCCAGCAGCTTGGAAGGGCGCTACTACAATGAGCAGTTCTTC
d_call: TRBD1; clone_size: NA; v_call: TRBV25-1; j_call: TRBJ1-2; cdr3_aa: CASSDPRAGGPYGYTF; cdr3_nt: TGTGCCAGCAGTGATCCGCGTGCAGGGGGTCCTTATGGCTACACCTTC
d_call: TRBD1; clone_size: NA; v_call: TRBV5-1; j_call: TRBJ1-4; cdr3_aa: CASSLGTGNTNEKLFF; cdr3_nt: TGCGCCAGCAGCTTGGGGACAGGGAACACTAATGAAAAACTGTTTTTT
d_call: TRBD1; clone_size: NA; v_call: TRBV7-9; j_call: TRBJ1-5; cdr3_aa: CASSKGQGVHQPQHF; cdr3_nt: TGTGCCAGCAGCAAGGGACAGGGAGTCCATCAGCCCCAGCATTTT
d_call: TRBD1; clone_size: NA; v_call: TRBV30; j_call: TRBJ1-5; cdr3_aa: CAWGTVNSNQPQHF; cdr3_nt: TGTGCCTGGGGGACAGTTAATAGCAATCAGCCCCAGCATTTT
d_call: NA; clone_size: NA; v_call: TRBV5-1; j_call: TRBJ2-4; cdr3_aa: CASSDTENIQYF; cdr3_nt: TGCGCCAGCAGCGACACGGAAAACATTCAGTACTTC
d_call: NA; clone_size: NA; v_call: TRBV6-5; j_call: TRBJ1-2; cdr3_aa: CASSYSKRANYGYTF; cdr3_nt: TGTGCCAGCAGTTACTCGAAACGAGCTAACTATGGCTACACCTTC
d_call: NA; clone_size: many; v_call: TRBV6-6; j_call: TRBJ1-1; cdr3_aa: CASSYSLVGGTEAFF; cdr3_nt: TGTGCCAGCAGTTACTCTTTAGTTGGGGGCACTGAAGCTTTCTTT
d_call: NA; clone_size: few; v_call: TRBV29-1; j_call: TRBJ2-7; cdr3_aa: CSVVYPGRYEQYF; cdr3_nt: TGCAGCGTTGTATATCCGGGGCGGTACGAGCAGTACTTC
d_call: NA; clone_size: few; v_call: TRBV7-9; j_call: TRBJ1-2; cdr3_aa: CASRKQASNYGYTF; cdr3_nt: TGTGCCAGCCGTAAACAGGCCTCTAACTATGGCTACACCTTC
d_call: NA; clone_size: few; v_call: TRBV19; j_call: TRBJ1-1; cdr3_aa: CASQRTVNTEAFF; cdr3_nt: TGTGCCAGTCAAAGGACGGTGAACACTGAAGCTTTCTTT
d_call: NA; clone_size: NA; v_call: TRBV30; j_call: TRBJ1-1; cdr3_aa: CACRGFTNTEAFF; cdr3_nt: TGTGCCTGCAGGGGATTCACGAACACTGAAGCTTTCTTT
d_call: NA; clone_size: NA; v_call: TRBV6-1; j_call: TRBJ2-7; cdr3_aa: CASSRGQEYEQYF; cdr3_nt: TGTGCCAGCAGCCGGGGGCAGGAGTACGAGCAGTACTTC
d_call: NA; clone_size: NA; v_call: TRBV7-3; j_call: TRBJ2-3; cdr3_aa: CASSGGGSYTDTQYF; cdr3_nt: TGTGCCAGCAGCGGTGGCGGGTCTTACACAGATACGCAGTATTTT
d_call: NA; clone_size: few; v_call: TRBV4-2; j_call: TRBJ1-5; cdr3_aa: CASSQETHQPQHF; cdr3_nt: TGTGCCAGCAGCCAAGAGACCCATCAGCCCCAGCATTTT
d_call: NA; clone_size: many; v_call: TRBV27; j_call: TRBJ1-6; cdr3_aa: CASSPHDRNNSPLHF; cdr3_nt: TGTGCCAGCAGTCCACACGACAGGAATAATTCACCCCTCCACTTT
d_call: NA; clone_size: NA; v_call: TRBV29-1; j_call: TRBJ2-3; cdr3_aa: CSVGTSSTDTQYF; cdr3_nt: TGCAGCGTTGGGACAAGTTCCACAGATACGCAGTATTTT
d_call: NA; clone_size: NA; v_call: TRBV30; j_call: TRBJ1-1; cdr3_aa: CACGGGLWTEAFF; cdr3_nt: TGTGCCTGCGGGGGAGGTCTGTGGACTGAAGCTTTCTTT
d_call: NA; clone_size: few; v_call: TRBV19; j_call: TRBJ2-7; cdr3_aa: CASRRRSRQRTYEQYF; cdr3_nt: TGTGCCAGTAGGAGGCGTTCGCGGCAACGCACCTACGAGCAGTACTTC
d_call: NA; clone_size: few; v_call: TRBV2; j_call: TRBJ1-6; cdr3_aa: CASSGGNSPLHF; cdr3_nt: TGTGCCAGCAGTGGGGGTAATTCACCCCTCCACTTT
d_call: NA; clone_size: NA; v_call: TRBV14; j_call: TRBJ1-2; cdr3_aa: CASSQDGSYGYTF; cdr3_nt: TGTGCCAGCAGCCAAGACGGATCCTATGGCTACACCTTC
d_call: TRBD1; clone_size: once; v_call: TRBV19; j_call: TRBJ2-3; cdr3_aa: CASSVDRLTQYF; cdr3_nt: TGTGCCAGTAGTGTGGACAGGCTTACGCAGTATTTT
d_call: NA; clone_size: NA; v_call: TRBV6-5; j_call: TRBJ2-4; cdr3_aa: CASSYSTRSDIQYF; cdr3_nt: TGTGCCAGCAGTTACTCGACACGAAGCGACATTCAGTACTTC
d_call: NA; clone_size: once; v_call: TRBV5-1; j_call: TRBJ2-7; cdr3_aa: CASSLVPNRDYEQYF; cdr3_nt: TGCGCCAGCAGCTTGGTTCCTAACAGGGACTACGAGCAGTACTTC
d_call: NA; clone_size: NA; v_call: TRBV7-9; j_call: TRBJ2-2; cdr3_aa: CASSRTRNTGELFF; cdr3_nt: TGTGCCAGCAGCCGGACGAGGAACACCGGGGAGCTGTTTTTT
d_call: NA; clone_size: once; v_call: TRBV30; j_call: TRBJ2-7; cdr3_aa: CAWSVGGSSYEQYF; cdr3_nt: TGTGCCTGGAGTGTTGGGGGGTCCTCCTACGAGCAGTACTTC
d_call: TRBD1; clone_size: NA; v_call: TRBV5-4; j_call: TRBJ1-2; cdr3_aa: CASSSASGTGGSGYTF; cdr3_nt: TGTGCCAGCAGCTCAGCCTCCGGGACAGGGGGCAGTGGCTACACCTTC
d_call: NA; clone_size: NA; v_call: TRBV5-1; j_call: TRBJ1-2; cdr3_aa: CASSLNGGRRDGYTF; cdr3_nt: TGCGCCAGCAGCTTGAATGGGGGGCGCCGCGATGGCTACACCTTC
d_call: TRBD1; clone_size: NA; v_call: TRBV10-3; j_call: TRBJ2-7; cdr3_aa: CAISGWDRTYEQYF; cdr3_nt: TGTGCCATCAGTGGATGGGACAGGACCTACGAGCAGTACTTC
d_call: TRBD2; clone_size: NA; v_call: TRBV2; j_call: TRBJ2-3; cdr3_aa: CASERGGIGTDTQYF; cdr3_nt: TGTGCCAGCGAGCGGGGGGGCATCGGCACAGATACGCAGTATTTT
d_call: NA; clone_size: NA; v_call: TRBV6-6; j_call: TRBJ1-2; cdr3_aa: CASISSGHPNGYTF; cdr3_nt: TGTGCCAGCATAAGTAGTGGACACCCGAACGGCTACACCTTC
d_call: TRBD1; clone_size: NA; v_call: TRBV2; j_call: TRBJ2-3; cdr3_aa: CASSRDRADTQYF; cdr3_nt: TGTGCCAGCAGCCGAGACAGGGCGGATACGCAGTATTTT
d_call: NA; clone_size: NA; v_call: TRBV30; j_call: TRBJ1-3; cdr3_aa: CAYTVSGNTIYF; cdr3_nt: TGTGCCTATACAGTCTCTGGAAACACCATATATTTT
d_call: NA; clone_size: NA; v_call: TRBV7-9; j_call: TRBJ1-1; cdr3_aa: CASSLGGENTEAFF; cdr3_nt: TGTGCCAGCAGCTTAGGCGGAGAGAACACTGAAGCTTTCTTT
d_call: TRBD1; clone_size: NA; v_call: TRBV5-1; j_call: TRBJ1-2; cdr3_aa: CASSSRPQGAYGYTF; cdr3_nt: TGCGCCAGCAGCTCCAGACCACAGGGGGCGTATGGCTACACCTTC
d_call: NA; clone_size: many; v_call: TRBV14; j_call: TRBJ2-5; cdr3_aa: CASSPDLGTQYF; cdr3_nt: TGTGCCAGCAGCCCGGACCTCGGGACCCAGTACTTC
d_call: NA; clone_size: NA; v_call: TRBV7-2; j_call: TRBJ2-7; cdr3_aa: CASSAGQSYEQYF; cdr3_nt: TGTGCCAGCAGCGCCGGACAGTCCTACGAGCAGTACTTC